One TCR beta chain is described in this entry. This sample was included in a study of T cells expressing NK-cell markers. Study summary: Seven donors tested HCMV-seropositive and one tested seronegative among the eight sequenced.

TCRdb reprocessed the 5' RACE reads, with one entry per CDR3 protein and no DNA. With hundreds of thousands of distinct CDR3 sequences in the sample, the ten largest clones hold 6% to 9.5%. Sequencing input: blood T cells: a sorted CD56 or NKG2C T cell subset, CD4+ or CD8+ T cells, or bulk PBMC T cells (not recorded which). This TCR came from a woman between 18 and 75 years old in good health.

The CDR3 loop is CASSHGQGAWETQYF. This sequence joins TRBV28 and TRBJ2-5; lacking DNA, the TRBD1 call made by TCRdb goes unchecked. The germline gives CDR1 MDHEN, CDR2 SYDVKM. This CDR3 contains 15 residues.